The present entry profiles one T cell receptor beta chain with its context. No antigen is known for it. This record comes from a study of T cell responses to AZD1222 COVID-19 vaccine. Study-level findings and limits: At study baseline, merely six AZD1222 recipients were seropositive. Females made up more of the donors, who were largely white British, and clonal diversity may have come out too low. Nearly half of spike-specific TCRs reportedly target variant regions that are unmutated in the B.1.351 and B.1.1.7 variants. Sampling that yielded the repertoires occurred only after the peak T cell response.

The repertoire was sequenced with immunoSEQ multiplex PCR; TCRdb's copy has only in-frame clones and lacks some. Of around 100,000 clones listed, approximately 83% are singletons. Losses at the gene ends were 1 base for V and 0 bases for J; bases not matched to a gene: 6. CDR1 and CDR2 from the germline V gene are KGHSH and LQKENI. The CDR3 loop spans 17 amino acids. The chain recombines TRBV18 with TRBJ2-3; 8 nucleotides line up with TRBD1. The sequence was collected from an adult in good health. Sequencing was performed on peripheral blood, taken on day 0 of AZD1222 vaccination. In DNA form, the CDR3 reads TGTGCCAGCTCACCACGGAGGCAGGGGGCAAGCACAGATACGCAGTATTTT. Its protein product is CASSPRRQGASTDTQYF.